Listed below are T cell receptor beta chains from one sample, sequenced in a study of beta chain features in type 1 diabetes. Only in-frame clones appear in the TCRdb table, and some are missing; sequencing was by immunoSEQ multiplex PCR. Altogether 120,000 to 150,000 clones are present, roughly 9.3% being singletons, with the ten largest covering approximately 0.69%. The sequenced sample was central memory CD4+ T cells from blood. Receptors originate from a woman in her thirties or forties in good health. The CDR3 runs from the conserved cysteine through the conserved F or W. D genes are given only for firm matches. The size entry is marked missing in some rows and otherwise reads once, few, many or a size class.

v_gene	j_gene	abundance	d_gene	CDR3aa	CDR3nt
TRBV7-2	TRBJ2-2	NA	NA	CASSAGGGVTGELFF	TGTGCCAGCAGCGCCGGGGGAGGTGTGACCGGGGAGCTGTTTTTT
TRBV7-2	TRBJ2-2	many	NA	CASRRMAGTGELFF	TGTGCCAGCAGACGGATGGCAGGCACCGGGGAGCTGTTTTTT
TRBV6-6	TRBJ2-5	few	TRBD1	CASTRNRQGGTQYF	TGTGCCAGCACCCGAAACCGACAGGGGGGGACCCAGTACTTC
TRBV18	TRBJ2-3	NA	NA	CASSPFSGVTDTQYF	TGTGCCAGCTCACCATTCTCGGGGGTCACAGATACGCAGTATTTT
TRBV18	TRBJ2-5	few	TRBD1	CASSPGQGQETQYF	TGTGCCAGCTCACCGGGACAGGGGCAAGAGACCCAGTACTTC
TRBV7-2	TRBJ2-3	few	TRBD2	CASSFGGTSDTQYF	TGTGCCAGCAGTTTCGGGGGGACCTCGGATACGCAGTATTTT
TRBV28	TRBJ1-6	many	NA	CASSLAGINSPLHF	TGTGCCAGCAGTTTAGCAGGGATCAATTCACCCCTCCACTTT
TRBV6-1	TRBJ2-4	NA	NA	CASSVGREGGIQYF	TGTGCCAGCAGCGTCGGCCGAGAGGGAGGCATTCAGTACTTC
TRBV5-8	TRBJ2-3	NA	NA	CASSLAHLGTDTQYF	TGTGCCAGCAGCTTGGCACACCTCGGCACAGATACGCAGTATTTT
TRBV18	TRBJ2-1	NA	NA	CASSAGRYNEQFF	TGTGCCAGCTCGGCGGGACGGTACAATGAGCAGTTCTTC
TRBV29-1	TRBJ2-3	few	TRBD1	CSVGQGASTDTQYF	TGCAGCGTAGGCCAGGGGGCTAGCACAGATACGCAGTATTTT
TRBV27	TRBJ1-2	NA	NA	CASSLLGGTYGYTF	TGTGCCAGCAGTTTACTTGGAGGAACCTATGGCTACACCTTC
TRBV13	TRBJ2-5	NA	TRBD1	CASSDGGQGTETQYF	TGTGCCAGCAGTGACGGAGGACAGGGTACGGAGACCCAGTACTTC
TRBV6-5	TRBJ1-2	NA	NA	CASTGTRTSISGYTF	TGTGCCAGCACAGGGACTCGGACCTCCATTTCTGGCTACACCTTC
TRBV25-1	TRBJ2-5	few	NA	CASSNGVETQYF	TGTGCCAGCAGTAACGGGGTAGAGACCCAGTACTTC
TRBV29-1	TRBJ1-4	NA	NA	CSVLATDLPNEKLFF	TGCAGCGTTCTAGCCACGGACCTGCCTAATGAAAAACTGTTTTTT
TRBV10-3	TRBJ2-3	few	TRBD2	CATGISGGTDTQYF	TGTGCCACGGGGATTAGCGGGGGCACAGATACGCAGTATTTT
TRBV2	TRBJ2-7	few	NA	CASRNTADSYEQYF	TGTGCCAGCAGAAACACAGCTGACTCCTACGAGCAGTACTTC
TRBV5-1	TRBJ2-3	few	TRBD2	CASSSALAGDTDTQYF	TGCGCCAGCAGCTCGGCCCTAGCGGGGGACACAGATACGCAGTATTTT
TRBV10-3	TRBJ1-2	many	TRBD1	CAISRTGEGYTF	TGTGCCATCAGCAGGACAGGGGAGGGCTACACCTTC
TRBV14	TRBJ1-6	many	TRBD1	CASSQGGTGRNSPLHF	TGTGCCAGCAGCCAAGGAGGGACAGGGCGGAATTCACCCCTCCACTTT
TRBV5-4	TRBJ2-3	NA	TRBD2	CASSLGLAGTDTQYF	TGTGCCAGCAGCTTGGGACTAGCGGGCACAGATACGCAGTATTTT
TRBV6-1	TRBJ2-5	few	NA	CASSLGRGTQTQYF	TGTGCCAGCAGTTTGGGCAGGGGTACTCAGACCCAGTACTTC
TRBV6-1	TRBJ2-3	few	NA	CASSEDTTDTQYF	TGTGCCAGCAGTGAAGACACCACAGATACGCAGTATTTT
TRBV5-4	TRBJ2-5	NA	NA	CASSPVVRDGGRETQYF	TGTGCCAGCAGCCCAGTGGTAAGGGACGGGGGGCGAGAGACCCAGTACTTC
TRBV18	TRBJ1-1	few	NA	CASSQTRVNTEAFF	TGTGCCAGCTCCCAGACCAGGGTGAACACTGAAGCTTTCTTT
TRBV19	TRBJ1-5	NA	NA	CASRARQDQPQHF	TGTGCCAGTAGGGCGAGACAGGACCAGCCCCAGCATTTT
TRBV7-2	TRBJ1-3	few	NA	CASSLVTVSGNTIYF	TGTGCCAGCAGCTTAGTCACAGTCTCTGGAAACACCATATATTTT
TRBV4-3	TRBJ2-1	NA	TRBD2	CASSQGVFAGGRGEQFF	TGCGCCAGCAGCCAAGGGGTATTCGCGGGGGGCCGGGGGGAGCAGTTCTTC
TRBV5-1	TRBJ2-3	few	TRBD2	CATRLAGADGDTQYF	TGCGCCACGAGACTAGCGGGGGCCGATGGAGATACGCAGTATTTT
TRBV10-2	TRBJ2-2	NA	TRBD2	CASRGISGGAGSTGELFF	TGCGCCAGCAGGGGAATTAGCGGGGGGGCCGGGAGCACCGGGGAGCTGTTTTTT
TRBV6-5	TRBJ2-1	NA	TRBD2	CASTSGGANEQFF	TGTGCCAGCACCAGCGGGGGGGCCAATGAGCAGTTCTTC
TRBV25-1	TRBJ2-6	few	NA	CASSVRDSGANVLTF	TGTGCCAGCAGTGTTCGGGATTCTGGGGCCAACGTCCTGACTTTC
TRBV10-1	TRBJ1-1	NA	NA	CASRMDSRNTEAFF	TGCGCCAGCAGAATGGACAGCAGGAACACTGAAGCTTTCTTT
TRBV5-1	TRBJ2-5	few	NA	CASSRGDYTLQETQYF	TGCGCCAGCAGCAGGGGGGACTATACACTTCAAGAGACCCAGTACTTC
TRBV19	TRBJ2-1	NA	TRBD1	CASSIGPRDSQFF	TGTGCCAGTAGTATAGGCCCCCGGGACAGCCAGTTCTTC
TRBV29-1	TRBJ2-7	few	NA	CSATNVHEQYF	TGCAGTGCTACGAACGTCCACGAGCAGTACTTC
TRBV4-3	TRBJ2-5	few	NA	CASSSAGSREETQYF	TGCGCCAGCAGCTCGGCCGGGAGCCGGGAAGAGACCCAGTACTTC
TRBV5-1	TRBJ2-2	few	NA	CASSLGGLNTGELFF	TGCGCCAGCAGCCTCGGGGGTTTGAACACCGGGGAGCTGTTTTTT
TRBV7-9	TRBJ1-3	few	NA	CASSRLAAGNTIYF	TGTGCCAGCAGTCGTTTGGCAGCTGGAAACACCATATATTTT
TRBV6-1	TRBJ2-3	few	NA	CASRTNRPSTDTQYF	TGTGCCAGCAGGACTAACCGGCCTAGCACAGATACGCAGTATTTT
TRBV29-1	TRBJ1-5	NA	NA	CSVVVSRDQPQHF	TGCAGCGTTGTAGTCAGCAGGGATCAGCCCCAGCATTTT
TRBV5-4	TRBJ2-5	NA	TRBD2	CASSWAGGQETQYF	TGTGCCAGCAGCTGGGCGGGGGGTCAAGAGACCCAGTACTTC
TRBV7-8	TRBJ2-5	NA	TRBD1	CASSRTGDGTQYF	TGTGCCAGCAGCCGGACAGGGGATGGGACCCAGTACTTC
TRBV7-9	TRBJ2-3	NA	TRBD2	CASSFKRGPSTDTQYF	TGTGCCAGCAGCTTCAAGCGGGGCCCTAGCACAGATACGCAGTATTTT
TRBV5-1	TRBJ2-5	NA	NA	CASSLVGTEETQYF	TGCGCCAGCAGCTTGGTTGGGACTGAAGAGACCCAGTACTTC
TRBV7-2	TRBJ2-3	many	TRBD2	CASSLANSGGLNTQYF	TGTGCCAGCAGCTTAGCGAATAGCGGGGGCCTAAATACGCAGTATTTT
TRBV6-5	TRBJ2-1	many	NA	CAAEGNNEQFF	TGTGCCGCGGAGGGGAACAATGAGCAGTTCTTC
TRBV18	TRBJ2-3	few	TRBD2	CASTGSGLASDTQYF	TGTGCCAGCACAGGAAGTGGACTAGCGTCCGATACGCAGTATTTT
TRBV5-1	TRBJ2-3	NA	NA	CASGRGRFSDTQYF	TGCGCCAGCGGTAGGGGCAGGTTTTCAGATACGCAGTATTTT
TRBV4-3	TRBJ1-1	many	NA	CASSQPGSRNTEAFF	TGCGCCAGCAGCCAACCAGGGTCCAGGAACACTGAAGCTTTCTTT
TRBV19	TRBJ1-6	few	NA	CASREQGGHNSPLHF	TGTGCCAGTAGAGAACAGGGTGGGCATAATTCACCCCTCCACTTT
TRBV7-2	TRBJ2-2	few	NA	CASSTTPGAGELFF	TGTGCCAGCAGCACGACACCGGGGGCCGGGGAGCTGTTTTTT
TRBV6-1	TRBJ2-7	few	TRBD1	CASSGIDRGYEQYF	TGTGCCAGCAGTGGGATCGACAGGGGCTACGAGCAGTACTTC
TRBV13	TRBJ2-7	many	NA	CASSSTGSRDEQYF	TGTGCCAGCAGCTCCACAGGGAGTCGGGACGAGCAGTACTTC
TRBV6-1	TRBJ2-3	NA	TRBD2	CASSGYSSGGTDTQYF	TGTGCCAGCAGTGGGTACTCTAGCGGGGGGACAGATACGCAGTATTTT
TRBV27	TRBJ2-7	NA	TRBD2	CASRPLAGREQYF	TGTGCCAGCAGGCCACTAGCGGGGCGCGAGCAGTACTTC